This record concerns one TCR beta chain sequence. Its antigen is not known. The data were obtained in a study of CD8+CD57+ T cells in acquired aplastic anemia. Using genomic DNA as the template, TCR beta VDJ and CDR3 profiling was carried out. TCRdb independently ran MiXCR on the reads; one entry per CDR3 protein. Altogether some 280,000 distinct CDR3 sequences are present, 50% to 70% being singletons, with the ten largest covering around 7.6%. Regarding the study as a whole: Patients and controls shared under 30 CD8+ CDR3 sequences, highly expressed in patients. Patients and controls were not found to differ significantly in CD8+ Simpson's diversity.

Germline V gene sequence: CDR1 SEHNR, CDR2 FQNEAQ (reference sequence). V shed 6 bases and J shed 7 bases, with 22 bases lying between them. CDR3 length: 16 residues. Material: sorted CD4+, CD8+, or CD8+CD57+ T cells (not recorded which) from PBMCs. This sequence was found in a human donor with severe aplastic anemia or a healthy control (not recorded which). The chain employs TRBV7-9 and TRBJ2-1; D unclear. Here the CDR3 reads CASRFQPQESGNEQFF. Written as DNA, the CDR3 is TGTGCCAGCAGGTTCCAGCCCCAAGAGAGTGGTAATGAGCAGTTCTTC.